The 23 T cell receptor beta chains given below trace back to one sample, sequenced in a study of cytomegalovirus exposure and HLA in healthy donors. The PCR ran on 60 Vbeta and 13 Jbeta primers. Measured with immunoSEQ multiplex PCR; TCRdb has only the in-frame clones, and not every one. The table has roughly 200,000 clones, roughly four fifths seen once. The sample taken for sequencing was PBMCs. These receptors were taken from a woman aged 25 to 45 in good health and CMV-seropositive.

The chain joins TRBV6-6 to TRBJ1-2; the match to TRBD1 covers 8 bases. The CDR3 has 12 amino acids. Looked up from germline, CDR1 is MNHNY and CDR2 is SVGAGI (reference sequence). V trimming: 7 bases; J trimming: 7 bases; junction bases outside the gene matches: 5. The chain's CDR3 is CASNSGGPGYTF. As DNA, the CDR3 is TGTGCCAGCAATTCAGGGGGCCCTGGCTACACCTTC.

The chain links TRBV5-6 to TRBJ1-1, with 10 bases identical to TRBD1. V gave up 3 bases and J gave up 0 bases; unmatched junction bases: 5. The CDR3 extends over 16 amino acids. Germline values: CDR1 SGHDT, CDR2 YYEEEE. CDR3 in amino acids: CASSYGTGEVNTEAFF. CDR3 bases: TGTGCCAGCAGCTACGGGACAGGGGAGGTGAACACTGAAGCTTTCTTT.

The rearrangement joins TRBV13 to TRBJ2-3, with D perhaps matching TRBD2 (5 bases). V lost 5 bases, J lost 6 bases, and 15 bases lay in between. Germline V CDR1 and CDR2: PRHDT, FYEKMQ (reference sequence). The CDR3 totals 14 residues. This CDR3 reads CASSRERYGDTQYF. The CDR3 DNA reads TGTGCCAGCAGCAGAGAGCGGTACGGCGATACGCAGTATTTT.

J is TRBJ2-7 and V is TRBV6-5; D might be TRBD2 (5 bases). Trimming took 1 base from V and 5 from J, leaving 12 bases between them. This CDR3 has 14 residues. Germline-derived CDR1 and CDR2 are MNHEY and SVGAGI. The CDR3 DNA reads TGTGCCAGCAGTTACTTGGCGTCCGGGGACGAGCAGTACTTC. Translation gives CASSYLASGDEQYF.

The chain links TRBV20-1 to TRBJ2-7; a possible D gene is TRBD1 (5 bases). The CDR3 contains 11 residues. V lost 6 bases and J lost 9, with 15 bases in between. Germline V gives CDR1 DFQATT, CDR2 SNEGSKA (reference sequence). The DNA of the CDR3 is TGCAGTGCGGGGCCCGGACGCGGGCAGTACTTC. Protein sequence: CSAGPGRGQYF.

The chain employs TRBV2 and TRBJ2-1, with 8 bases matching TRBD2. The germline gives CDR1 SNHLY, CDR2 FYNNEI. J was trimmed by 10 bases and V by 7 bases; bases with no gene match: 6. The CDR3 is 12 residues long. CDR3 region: CASNARGDEQFF. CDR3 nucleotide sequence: TGTGCCAGCAATGCGCGGGGGGACGAGCAGTTCTTC.

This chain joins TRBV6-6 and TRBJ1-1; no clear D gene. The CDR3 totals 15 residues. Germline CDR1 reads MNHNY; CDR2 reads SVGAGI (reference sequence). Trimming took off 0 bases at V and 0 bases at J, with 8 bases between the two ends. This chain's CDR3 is CASSYSGRLNTEAFF. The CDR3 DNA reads TGTGCCAGCAGTTACTCGGGCAGACTGAACACTGAAGCTTTCTTT.

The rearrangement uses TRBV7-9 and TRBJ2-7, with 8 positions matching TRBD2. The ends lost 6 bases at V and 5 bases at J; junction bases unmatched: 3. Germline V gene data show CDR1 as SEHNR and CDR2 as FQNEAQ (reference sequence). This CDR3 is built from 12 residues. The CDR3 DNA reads TGTGCCAGCAGTGGCGGGAGGAACGAGCAGTACTTC. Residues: CASSGGRNEQYF.

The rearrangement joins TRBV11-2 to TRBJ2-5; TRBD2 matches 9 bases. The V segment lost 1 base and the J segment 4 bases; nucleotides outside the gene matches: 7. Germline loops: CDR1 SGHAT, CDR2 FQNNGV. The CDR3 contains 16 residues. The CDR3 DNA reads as TGTGCCAGCAGCTTAGCGAGGCTAGCGGGACGAGAGACCCAGTACTTC. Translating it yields CASSLARLAGRETQYF.

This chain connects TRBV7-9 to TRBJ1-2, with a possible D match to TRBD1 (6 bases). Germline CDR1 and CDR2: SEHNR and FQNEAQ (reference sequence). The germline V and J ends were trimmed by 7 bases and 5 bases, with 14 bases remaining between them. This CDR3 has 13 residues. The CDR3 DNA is TGTGCCAGCACCTTGGGGGGGCCTTATGGCTACACCTTC. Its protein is CASTLGGPYGYTF. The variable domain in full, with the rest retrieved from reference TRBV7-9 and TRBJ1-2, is DTGVSQNPRHKITKRGQNVTFRCDPISEHNRLYWYRQTLGQGPEFLTYFQNEAQLEKSRLLSDRFSAERPKGSFSTLEIQRTEQGDSAMYLCASTLGGPYGYTFGSGTRLTVV.

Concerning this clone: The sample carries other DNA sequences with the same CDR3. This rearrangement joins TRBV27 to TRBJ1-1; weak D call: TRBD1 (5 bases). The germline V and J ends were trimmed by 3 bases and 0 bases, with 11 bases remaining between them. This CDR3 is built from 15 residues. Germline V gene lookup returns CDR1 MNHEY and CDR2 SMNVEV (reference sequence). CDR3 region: CASSFQGPMNTEAFF. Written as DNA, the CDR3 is TGTGCCAGCAGTTTTCAGGGCCCTATGAACACTGAAGCTTTCTTT.

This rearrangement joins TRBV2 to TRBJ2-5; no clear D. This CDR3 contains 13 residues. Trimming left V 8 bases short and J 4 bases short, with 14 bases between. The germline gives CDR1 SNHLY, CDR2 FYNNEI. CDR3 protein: CASDLEWRETQYF. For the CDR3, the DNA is TGTGCCAGCGACCTGGAGTGGCGAGAGACCCAGTACTTC.

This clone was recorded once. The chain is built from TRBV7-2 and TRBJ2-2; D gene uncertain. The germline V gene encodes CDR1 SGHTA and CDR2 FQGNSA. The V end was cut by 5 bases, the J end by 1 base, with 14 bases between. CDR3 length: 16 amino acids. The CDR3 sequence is CASSSRGALNTGELFF. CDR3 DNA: TGTGCCAGCAGCAGCCGAGGAGCATTGAACACCGGGGAGCTGTTTTTT.

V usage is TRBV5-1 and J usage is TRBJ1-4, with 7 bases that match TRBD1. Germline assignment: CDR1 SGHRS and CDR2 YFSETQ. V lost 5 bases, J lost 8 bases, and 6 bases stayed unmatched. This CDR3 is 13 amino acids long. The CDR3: CASREGAEEKLFF. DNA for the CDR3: TGCGCCAGCAGAGAGGGGGCAGAAGAAAAACTGTTTTTT.

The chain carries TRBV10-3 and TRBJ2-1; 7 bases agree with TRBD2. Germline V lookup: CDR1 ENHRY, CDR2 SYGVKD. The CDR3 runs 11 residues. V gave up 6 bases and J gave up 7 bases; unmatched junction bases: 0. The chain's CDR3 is CAIRGGNEQFF. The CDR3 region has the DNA TGTGCCATCAGGGGGGGGAATGAGCAGTTCTTC.

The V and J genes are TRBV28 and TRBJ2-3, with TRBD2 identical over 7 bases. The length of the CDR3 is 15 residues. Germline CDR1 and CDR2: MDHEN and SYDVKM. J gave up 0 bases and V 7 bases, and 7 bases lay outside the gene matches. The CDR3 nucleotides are TGTGCCAGCACCGACGGGACTACTAGCACAGATACGCAGTATTTT. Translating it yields CASTDGTTSTDTQYF.

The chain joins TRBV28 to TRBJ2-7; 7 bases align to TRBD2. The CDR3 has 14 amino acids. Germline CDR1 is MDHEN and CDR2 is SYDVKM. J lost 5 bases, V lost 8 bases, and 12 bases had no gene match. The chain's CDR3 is CASRGLDPLDEQYF. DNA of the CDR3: TGTGCCAGCCGAGGACTAGACCCCTTAGACGAGCAGTACTTC.

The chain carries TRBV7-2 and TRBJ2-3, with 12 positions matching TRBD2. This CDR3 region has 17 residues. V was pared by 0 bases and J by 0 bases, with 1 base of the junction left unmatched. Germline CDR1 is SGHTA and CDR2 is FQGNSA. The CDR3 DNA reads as TGTGCCAGCAGCTTAGCCGGGACTAGCGGGAGCACAGATACGCAGTATTTT. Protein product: CASSLAGTSGSTDTQYF.

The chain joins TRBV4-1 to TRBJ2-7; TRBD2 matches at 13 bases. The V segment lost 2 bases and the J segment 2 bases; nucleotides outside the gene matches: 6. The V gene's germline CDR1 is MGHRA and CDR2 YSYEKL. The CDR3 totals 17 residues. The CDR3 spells CASSQPTSGRATYEQYF. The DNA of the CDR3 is TGCGCCAGCAGCCAACCAACTAGCGGGAGGGCCACCTACGAGCAGTACTTC.

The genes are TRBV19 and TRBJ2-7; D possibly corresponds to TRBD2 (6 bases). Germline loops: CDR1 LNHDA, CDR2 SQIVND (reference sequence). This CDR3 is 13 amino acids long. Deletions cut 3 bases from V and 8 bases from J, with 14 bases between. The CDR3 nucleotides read TGTGCCAGTAGTATGACACTTAGCGGAAAGCAGTACTTC. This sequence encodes CASSMTLSGKQYF.

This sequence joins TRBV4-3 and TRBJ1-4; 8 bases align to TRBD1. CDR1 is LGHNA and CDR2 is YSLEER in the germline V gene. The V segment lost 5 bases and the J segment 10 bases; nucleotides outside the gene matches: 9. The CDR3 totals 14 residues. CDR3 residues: CASSNGQGYGKLFF. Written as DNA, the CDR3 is TGCGCCAGCAGCAATGGACAGGGTTATGGAAAACTGTTTTTT.

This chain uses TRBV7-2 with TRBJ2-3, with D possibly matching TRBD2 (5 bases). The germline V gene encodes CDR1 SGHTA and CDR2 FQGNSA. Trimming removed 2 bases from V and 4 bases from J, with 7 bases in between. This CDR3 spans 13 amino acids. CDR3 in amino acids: CASSLLAPDTQYF. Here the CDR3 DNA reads TGTGCCAGCAGCTTACTAGCCCCAGATACGCAGTATTTT.

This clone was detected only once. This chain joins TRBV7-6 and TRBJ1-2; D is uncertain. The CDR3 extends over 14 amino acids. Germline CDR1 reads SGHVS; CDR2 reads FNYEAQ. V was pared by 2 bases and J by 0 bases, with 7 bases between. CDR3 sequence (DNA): TGTGCCAGCAGCTTATGGCCATCTAACTATGGCTACACCTTC. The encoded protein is CASSLWPSNYGYTF.